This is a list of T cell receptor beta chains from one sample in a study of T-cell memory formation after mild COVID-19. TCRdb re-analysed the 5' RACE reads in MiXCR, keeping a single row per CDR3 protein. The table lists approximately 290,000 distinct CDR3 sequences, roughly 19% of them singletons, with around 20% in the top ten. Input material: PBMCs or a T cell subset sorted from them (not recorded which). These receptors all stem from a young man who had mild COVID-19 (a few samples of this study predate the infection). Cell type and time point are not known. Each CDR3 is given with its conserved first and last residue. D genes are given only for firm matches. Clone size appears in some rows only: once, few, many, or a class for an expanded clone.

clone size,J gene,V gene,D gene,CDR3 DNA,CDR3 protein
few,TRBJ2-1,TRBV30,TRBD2,TGTGCCTGGCGAACTAGCGGGGGGCATGAGCAGTTCTTC,CAWRTSGGHEQFF
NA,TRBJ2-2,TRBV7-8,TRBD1,TGTGCCAGCAGCAGCCGACAGGGAGACGGGGAGCTGTTTTTT,CASSSRQGDGELFF
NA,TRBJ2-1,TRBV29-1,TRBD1,TGCAGCGGGTTGACAGGGTCCTACAATGAGCAGTTCTTC,CSGLTGSYNEQFF
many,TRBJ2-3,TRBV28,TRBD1,TGTGCCAGCAGTTCCCTCCTACAGGGGGCCGGTTCTCCTGCACAGTATTTT,CASSSLLQGAGSPAQYF
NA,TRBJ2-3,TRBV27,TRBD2,TGTGCCAGCAGTTACAGCGGGGGGGGCACAGATACGCAGTATTTT,CASSYSGGGTDTQYF
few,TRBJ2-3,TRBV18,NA,TGTGCCAGCTCACCATCAGCTAGCACAGATACGCAGTATTTT,CASSPSASTDTQYF
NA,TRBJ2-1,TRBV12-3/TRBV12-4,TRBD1,TGTGCCAGCAGTTTTTCGGGACAGGGGAGCTCCTACAATGAGCAGTTCTTC,CASSFSGQGSSYNEQFF
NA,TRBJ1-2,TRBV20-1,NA,TGCAGTGCTGGTGGGGCGGGGCAGGGCCAACTCTATGGCTACACCTTC,CSAGGAGQGQLYGYTF
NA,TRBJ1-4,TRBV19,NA,TGTGCCAGTACTTCGACAGGCGCGAATGAAAAACTGTTTTTT,CASTSTGANEKLFF
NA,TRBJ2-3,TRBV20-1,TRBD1,TGCAGTGCTAGGCACAGGGGGACAGATACGCAGTATTTT,CSARHRGTDTQYF
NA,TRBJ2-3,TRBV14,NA,TGTGCCAGCAGCCAATTTGGGCAGCGCACAGATACGCAGTATTTT,CASSQFGQRTDTQYF
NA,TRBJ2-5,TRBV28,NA,TGTGCCAGCACCTCGGCTGGTGGGAAAGAGACCCAGTACTTC,CASTSAGGKETQYF
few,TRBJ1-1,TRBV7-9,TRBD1,TGTGCCAGCAGCTCCCGGACAGGGGGAGATGAAGCTTTCTTT,CASSSRTGGDEAFF
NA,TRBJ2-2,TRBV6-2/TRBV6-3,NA,TGTGCCAGCCGCTTCACGAACGACAGGAGAGTGCCCGGGGAGCTGTTTTTT,CASRFTNDRRVPGELFF
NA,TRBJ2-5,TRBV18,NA,TGTGCCAGCTCACCAAGTCCGTTCCCTCAAGAGACCCAGTACTTC,CASSPSPFPQETQYF
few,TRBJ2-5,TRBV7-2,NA,TGTGCCAGCAGCTTATTGGGGGCGGAGACCCAGTACTTC,CASSLLGAETQYF
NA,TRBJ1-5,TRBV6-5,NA,TGTGCCAGCAGTTACCACCGGGACGGTAGCAATCAGCCCCAGCATTTT,CASSYHRDGSNQPQHF
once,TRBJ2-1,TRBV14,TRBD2,TGTGCCAGCAGCCTGTTAGCGGGAGTCCACAATGAGCAGTTCTTC,CASSLLAGVHNEQFF
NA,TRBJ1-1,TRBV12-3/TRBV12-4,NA,TGTGCCAGCAGTCCGGTCTACGTGGGGGCTTTCTTT,CASSPVYVGAFF
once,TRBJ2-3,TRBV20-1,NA,TGCAGTGCTAGAGAGTCGGCGGGCACAGATACGCAGTATTTT,CSARESAGTDTQYF
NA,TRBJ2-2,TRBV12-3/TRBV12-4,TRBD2,TGTGCCAGCAGTCTCCATTCGGGGGGGAACACCGGGGAGCTGTTTTTT,CASSLHSGGNTGELFF
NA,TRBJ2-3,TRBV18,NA,TGTGCCAGCTCACCCTCCGCAGGGGCCTCAGATACGCAGTATTTT,CASSPSAGASDTQYF
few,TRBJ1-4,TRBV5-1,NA,TGCGCCAGCGGTACAGGGTTCGGAAATGAAAAACTGTTTTTT,CASGTGFGNEKLFF
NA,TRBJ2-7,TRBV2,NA,TGTGCCAGCAGGGTACTCTACGAGCAGTACTTC,CASRVLYEQYF
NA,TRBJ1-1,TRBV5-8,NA,TGTGCCAGCAGCCGCAGGGTCTCGTACACTGAAGCTTTCTTT,CASSRRVSYTEAFF
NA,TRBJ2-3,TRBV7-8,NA,TGTGCCAGCAGCTTTCTCCAGCGGATCACAGATACGCAGTATTTT,CASSFLQRITDTQYF
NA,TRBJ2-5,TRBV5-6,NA,TGTGCCAGCAGCAATGGACCGCTGGGGGCCCAGTACTTC,CASSNGPLGAQYF
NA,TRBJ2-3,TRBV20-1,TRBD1,TGCAGTGCCATAGAGCTGGGACAGGGGCCAGATACGCAGTATTTT,CSAIELGQGPDTQYF
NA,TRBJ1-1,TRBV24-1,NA,TGTGCCACCAGTGATCGGGGGGGCACTGAAGCTTTCTTT,CATSDRGGTEAFF
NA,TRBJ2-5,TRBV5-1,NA,TGCGCCAGCAGCTACCAGGGTATTGAAGAGACCCAGTACTTC,CASSYQGIEETQYF
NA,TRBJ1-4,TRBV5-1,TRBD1,TGCGCCAGCAGCACCCTACAGGGGAAGAGTGAAAAACTGTTTTTT,CASSTLQGKSEKLFF
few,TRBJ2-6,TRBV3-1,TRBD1,TGTGCCAGCAGCCAGGCCACCGGACAGGACGAGGCCAACGTCCTGACTTTC,CASSQATGQDEANVLTF
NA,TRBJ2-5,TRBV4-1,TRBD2,TGCGACAGCAGACAAAGGGGGGGACTAGCGGGGACTGAAGAGACCCAGTACTTC,CDSRQRGGLAGTEETQYF
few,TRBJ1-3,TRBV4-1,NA,TGCGCCAGCAGCCGCTTTAAGGGACCGAACAACTCTGGAAACACCATATATTTT,CASSRFKGPNNSGNTIYF
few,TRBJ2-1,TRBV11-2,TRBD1,TGTGCCAGCAGCTTAGATCCAGGGGGCTTCTCCTACAATGAGCAGTTCTTC,CASSLDPGGFSYNEQFF
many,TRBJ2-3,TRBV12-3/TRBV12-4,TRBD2,TGTGCCAGCAGTTTCCCTAGCGGCGGCCTACGTTCTAGCACAGATACGCAGTATTTT,CASSFPSGGLRSSTDTQYF
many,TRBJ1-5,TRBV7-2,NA,TGTGCCAGCAGCTTAGGCCCCAAGGGTCAGCCCCAGCATTTT,CASSLGPKGQPQHF
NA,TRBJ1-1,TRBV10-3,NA,TGTGCCATCAGACAAGGGCCCATGGGGACTGAAGCTTTCTTT,CAIRQGPMGTEAFF
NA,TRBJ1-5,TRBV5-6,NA,TGTGCCAGCAGCTTGGCAGGGACGGATCAGCCCCAGCATTTT,CASSLAGTDQPQHF
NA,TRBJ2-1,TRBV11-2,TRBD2,TGTGCCAGCAGCCAAAGACTAGCGGGGTTCAATGAGCAGTTCTTC,CASSQRLAGFNEQFF
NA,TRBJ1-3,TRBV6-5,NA,TGTGCCAGCAGTCCCCTCTTTGGGCGAAACACCATATATTTT,CASSPLFGRNTIYF
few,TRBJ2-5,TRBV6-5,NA,TGTGCCAGCAGTTACGCGGTGCGGGGGCCTGAAGAGACCCAGTACTTC,CASSYAVRGPEETQYF